The 24 T cell receptor beta chains in this list originate from one sample, sequenced in a study of immune characterization of retroperitoneal liposarcoma. From the PCR reads, TCRdb called clonotypes with MiXCR, one entry per CDR3 protein. The top ten clones hold about 42% of a sample with roughly 7,000 distinct CDR3 sequences, over 25% of them seen once. The material sequenced was blood. These receptors came from a male donor with retroperitoneal liposarcoma.

This clonotype was observed a handful of times. V gene TRBV12-3 or TRBV12-4 combines with J gene TRBJ2-1, with 8 positions matching TRBD2. V was clipped by 7 bases and J by 9 bases; unmatched bases: 8. The CDR3 spans 13 residues. Here the CDR3 DNA reads TGTGCCAGCAAGATAGCGGGGCGAGTTGAGCAGTTCTTC. Translation gives CASKIAGRVEQFF.

This clonotype was seen repeatedly, ten times or more. The V and J genes are TRBV6-1 and TRBJ1-2; D is unclear. CDR1 and CDR2 (germline): MNHNS, SASEGT. This CDR3 region has 13 residues. Trimming left V 1 base short and J 9 bases short, with 12 bases between. CDR3 nucleotides: TGTGCCAGCAGTGAAGGAGCGGGTACCAGCTACACCTTC. Protein product: CASSEGAGTSYTF.

The rearrangement links TRBV12-3 or TRBV12-4 to TRBJ2-1; D not certain. V gave up 2 bases and J gave up 8 bases, with 7 bases separating them. This CDR3 has 12 residues. CDR3: CASSLMGDEQFF. The CDR3, as DNA: TGTGCCAGCAGTTTAATGGGTGATGAGCAGTTCTTC.

In its sample, this clonotype was seen many times. The J gene is TRBJ2-3, the V gene TRBV27, with a possible D match to TRBD2 (6 bases). V was pared by 4 bases and J by 4 bases, with 12 bases between. The CDR3 length is 14 residues. Germline V gene sequence: CDR1 MNHEY, CDR2 SMNVEV (reference sequence). CDR3 amino acids: CASSYEWRADTQYF. CDR3 bases: TGTGCCAGCAGTTACGAATGGAGGGCAGATACGCAGTATTTT.

This clonotype has more than one count but fewer than ten. V is TRBV27 and J is TRBJ2-3; TRBD2 aligns across 9 bases. V lost 5 bases, J lost 3 bases, and 6 bases stayed unmatched. The CDR3 runs to 15 residues. Germline CDR1 reads MNHEY; CDR2 reads SMNVEV (reference sequence). This CDR3 reads CASSVTSGWTDTQYF. The CDR3 DNA reads as TGTGCCAGCAGTGTTACTAGCGGGTGGACAGATACGCAGTATTTT.

V gene TRBV29-1 combines with J gene TRBJ2-5; D gene ambiguous. Trimming took 6 bases from V and 5 from J, leaving 16 bases between them. This CDR3 has 13 residues. Looked up from germline, CDR1 is SQVTM and CDR2 is ANQGSEA. DNA of the CDR3: TGCAGCGTGAACATCGGGTCCCGGGAGACCCAGTACTTC. As protein: CSVNIGSRETQYF.

This clonotype was picked up many times. The rearrangement uses TRBV6-1 and TRBJ2-3; D gene ambiguous. Germline V gene sequence: CDR1 MNHNS, CDR2 SASEGT. The V gene lost 5 bases and the J gene lost 0 bases, with 3 bases spanning the gap. This CDR3 has 12 residues. CDR3 nucleotides: TGTGCCAGCAGTCGAAGCACAGATACGCAGTATTTT. It codes for CASSRSTDTQYF.

At least ten counts were recorded for this clonotype. The rearrangement uses TRBV7-2 and TRBJ2-1; D might be TRBD1 (5 bases). The J call may be incorrect, as the DNA end agrees better with TRBJ2-7. Germline CDR1 and CDR2: SGHTA and FQGNSA. The CDR3 loop spans 12 amino acids. The CDR3 is CASSPGFHEQYF. In DNA, the CDR3 is TGTGCCAGCAGCCCAGGGTTCCACGAGCAGTACTTC.

Only a few counts were recorded for this clonotype. The chain uses TRBV4-3 and TRBJ2-4; D remains ambiguous. V lost 1 base and J 2 bases, leaving 15 bases between the germline ends. Germline CDR1 is LGHNA and CDR2 is YSLEER. The CDR3 is made up of 17 amino acids. The CDR3 protein is CASSQGTPPTSKNIQYF. CDR3 coding DNA: TGCGCCAGCAGCCAAGGGACGCCGCCAACCTCCAAAAACATTCAGTACTTC.

This clonotype was found many times. This chain connects TRBV6-1 to TRBJ2-1; no reliable D call. CDR3 length: 13 amino acids. Germline V gene sequence: CDR1 MNHNS, CDR2 SASEGT. V was cut by 6 bases and J by 10 bases, with 16 bases left in between. The chain's CDR3 is CASSQHGRPEQFF. For the CDR3, the DNA is TGTGCCAGCAGCCAACACGGGCGTCCCGAGCAGTTCTTC.

This clonotype has more than one count but fewer than ten. This chain uses TRBV6-6 with TRBJ2-4; D remains ambiguous. The CDR3 covers 12 residues. Germline V lookup: CDR1 MNHNY, CDR2 SVGAGI (reference sequence). V lost 6 bases, J lost 8 bases, and 11 bases lay in between. CDR3 amino acids: CASSPDRDIQYF. Here the CDR3 DNA reads TGTGCCAGCAGCCCGGACCGAGACATTCAGTACTTC.

V and J are TRBV12-3 or TRBV12-4 and TRBJ2-1; D gene ambiguous. V was cut by 6 bases and J by 4 bases, with 22 bases left in between. This CDR3 contains 17 residues. The CDR3 DNA sequence: TGTGCCAGCAGCCCGTCGGGTTCCCATCTGCAATACAATGAGCAGTTCTTC. The encoded protein is CASSPSGSHLQYNEQFF.

This chain connects TRBV19 to TRBJ2-3; D gene unclear. V dropped 2 bases and J dropped 6 bases, with 12 bases sitting between them. This CDR3 contains 14 residues. Germline loops: CDR1 LNHDA, CDR2 SQIVND (reference sequence). The chain's CDR3 is CASSIILTNDTQYF. CDR3 in DNA: TGTGCCAGTAGTATAATCTTGACAAACGATACGCAGTATTTT.

This clonotype ranks as large. The chain combines TRBV12-3 or TRBV12-4 with TRBJ1-6, with TRBD1 matching over 9 bases. J lost 7 bases, V lost 4 bases, and 5 bases had no gene match. The CDR3 has 15 residues. The CDR3 DNA reads TGTGCCAGCAGTTCCGGACAGGGGTTAAATTCACCCCTCCACTTT. This gives the protein CASSSGQGLNSPLHF.

This clonotype came up many times. The genes are TRBV6-1 and TRBJ2-4, with D perhaps TRBD2 (5 bases). Trimming left V 4 bases short and J 0 bases short, with 10 bases between. The CDR3 covers 15 residues. Germline V lookup: CDR1 MNHNS, CDR2 SASEGT. The CDR3 DNA is TGTGCCAGCAGTGTCCCCGGGGTAGCCAAAAACATTCAGTACTTC. It translates to CASSVPGVAKNIQYF.

In its sample, this clonotype was seen many times. The chain links TRBV6-6 to TRBJ1-2; D gene ambiguous. From germline, CDR1 is MNHNY and CDR2 SVGAGI (reference sequence). CDR3 length equals 15 residues. Trimming left V 0 bases short and J 5 bases short, with 13 bases between. Written as DNA, the CDR3 is TGTGCCAGCAGTTACTCTCGGGCCAAGGAGTATGGCTACACCTTC. Translated, it gives CASSYSRAKEYGYTF.

The V and J genes are TRBV19 and TRBJ1-5; no definite D call. The CDR3 length is 14 residues. The V gene lost 6 bases and the J gene lost 3 bases, with 12 bases spanning the gap. The germline V gene has CDR1 LNHDA and CDR2 SQIVND (reference sequence). CDR3 DNA: TGTGCCAGTAGAGGCGGAGACTTCAATCAGCCCCAGCATTTT. Translating it yields CASRGGDFNQPQHF.

A word on this clonotype: A much bigger clone sits one base away, suggesting this may be a read error. The chain uses TRBV5-1 and TRBJ2-3; D is uncertain. Germline V CDR1 and CDR2: SGHRS, YFSETQ. The CDR3 runs to 12 residues. Here the CDR3 DNA reads TGCGTCAGCAGCACCTCGGAGGATACGCAGTATTTT. Amino acid sequence: CVSSTSEDTQYF.

The chain carries TRBV7-6 and TRBJ2-3; 11 bases are shared with TRBD2. Trimming took 5 bases from V and 2 from J; bases not matched to a gene: 3. The V gene's germline CDR1 is SGHVS and CDR2 FNYEAQ. The CDR3 has 15 residues. CDR3 region: CASSLLAGVTDTQYF. The CDR3 DNA sequence: TGTGCCAGCAGCCTACTAGCGGGAGTCACAGATACGCAGTATTTT. The variable domain in full, completed from reference TRBV7-6 and TRBJ2-3, reads GAGVSQSPRYKVTKRGQDVALRCDPISGHVSLYWYRQALGQGPEFLTYFNYEAQQDKSGLPNDRFSAERPEGSISTLTIQRTEQRDSAMYRCASSLLAGVTDTQYFGPGTRLTVL.

This clonotype was observed a handful of times. J is TRBJ1-1 and V is TRBV11-2; weak D call: TRBD1 (5 bases). This CDR3 is 14 amino acids long. CDR1 is SGHAT, CDR2 FQNNGV, per germline. The V and J ends lost 4 bases and 11 bases respectively, with 20 bases between them. CDR3 sequence reads: CASSSTLTAGAAFF. The DNA for the CDR3 is TGTGCCAGCAGCTCGACTCTGACCGCCGGGGCGGCTTTCTTT.

The chain joins TRBV7-2 to TRBJ2-1, with 11 bases identical to TRBD1. The CDR3 contains 16 residues. J lost 3 bases, V lost 5 bases, and 6 bases had no gene match. CDR1 is SGHTA, CDR2 FQGNSA, per germline. CDR3 residues: CASSLGDRGFYNEQFF. CDR3 DNA sequence: TGTGCCAGCAGCCTAGGGGACAGGGGGTTCTACAATGAGCAGTTCTTC.

This clonotype was detected a few times. The chain recombines TRBV4-3 with TRBJ2-5, with 12 bases lining up with TRBD2. The DNA matches TRBJ2-7 better at its end, which makes the J call doubtful. The germline gives CDR1 LGHNA, CDR2 YSLEER. This CDR3 region has 18 residues. The CDR3 DNA reads TGCGCCAGCAGCCAAGATAGCCTAGCGGGAGGGCCGATGAACGAGCAGTACTTC. This codes for CASSQDSLAGGPMNEQYF.

This clonotype was counted between two and nine times. The chain is built from TRBV6-2 or TRBV6-3 and TRBJ2-2; D unclear. Germline V lookup: CDR1 MNHEY, CDR2 SVGEGT. V was trimmed by 4 bases and J by 6 bases, leaving 3 bases between them. The CDR3 totals 11 residues. CDR3 bases: TGTGCCAGCAGTTGGTCCGGGGAGCTGTTTTTT. Translation gives CASSWSGELFF.

This clonotype is judged medium-sized. In nucleotides, the CDR3 is TGTGCCAGCACCACTCGGGGACTAGCGAACTATGAGCAGTTCTTC. Its protein is CASTTRGLANYEQFF. The chain couples TRBV7-2 to TRBJ2-1, with 10 bases that match TRBD2. There are 15 residues in the CDR3. Germline loops: CDR1 SGHTA, CDR2 FQGNSA. V shed 7 bases, J shed 8 bases, and the junction held 11 bases outside the gene matches. Variable domain in full (rest from reference TRBV7-2 and TRBJ2-1): GAGVSQSPSNKVTEKGKDVELRCDPISGHTALYWYRQSLGQGLEFLIYFQGNSAPDKSGLPSDRFSAERTGGSVSTLTIQRTQQEDSAVYLCASTTRGLANYEQFFGPGTRLTVL.